This T cell receptor beta chain was documented in a study of Ad26.COV2.S vaccination and SARS-CoV-2 variants. Across the study: By the intramuscular route, Ad26.COV2.S was given once, or twice 56 days apart. Findings and limits, study-wide: Vaccinees showed greater spike-specific TCR breadth than placebo recipients.

Assay used: immunoSEQ multiplex PCR; TCRdb lists only in-frame clones, some missing. The sample has 350,000 to 600,000 clones, 80% to 90% seen once. The length of the CDR3 is 16 residues. J lost 3 bases, V lost 0 bases, and 5 bases had no gene match. CDR1 KGHSH and CDR2 LQKENI come from the germline V gene. Noted treatment: about 20 received Ad26.COV2.S at low or high dose, single or two shots; about 5 received placebo; per-sample allocation not given. Specimens were obtained on day 63 following the first vaccine or placebo injection. Concerning this clone itself: Its antigen is currently unknown.

The starting material was peripheral blood, obtained in a trial of Ad26.COV2.S vaccine versus placebo. The receptor was derived from a person between 18 and 60 years old who received the Ad26.COV2.S COVID-19 vaccine or a placebo. The chain carries TRBV18 and TRBJ2-7, with 10 bases identical to TRBD2. As DNA, the CDR3 is TGTGCCAGCTCACCACCGGGACTAGCGATTGTCTACGAGCAGTACTTC. This encodes CASSPPGLAIVYEQYF.